The 15 T cell receptor beta chains in this list originate from one sample, sequenced in a study of blood T cell repertoires in COVID-19 (TCRdb year 2020). Library preparation employed the immunoSEQ multiplex PCR assay. TCRdb retrieved this table from immuneACCESS and kept in-frame rearrangements only. Not all clones are present; in checked studies, unresolved V genes account for under half, and no reason is known for the remainder. The sample table lists about 330,000 clones, about 83% of them with a count of one. 1% to 1.5% of the sample is held by the ten biggest clonotypes. The specimen was peripheral blood. Receptors were obtained from a woman aged 45-60 years with acute or convalescent COVID-19.

V usage is TRBV19 and J usage is TRBJ1-5, with D possibly being TRBD1 (5 bases). The CDR3 is 16 amino acids. V was cut by 5 bases and J by 6 bases, with 20 bases left in between. Germline V gene data show CDR1 as LNHDA and CDR2 as SQIVND (reference sequence). CDR3 sequence (DNA): TGTGCCAGTAGTCCGCCGGAAGGTAGGGGAGGTCAGCCCCAGCATTTT. Its protein is CASSPPEGRGGQPQHF.

V gene TRBV6-5 combines with J gene TRBJ1-2; TRBD1 agrees at 12 bases. The CDR3 spans 14 residues. V shed 11 bases and J 4 bases; nucleotides not matched to a gene: 8. CDR1 MNHEY and CDR2 SVGAGI come from the germline V gene. CDR3 loop: CAGRRDRGPYGYTF. The CDR3 DNA sequence: TGTGCCGGCCGCCGGGACAGGGGGCCCTATGGCTACACCTTC.

V is TRBV5-5 and J is TRBJ2-7, with D perhaps TRBD1 (6 bases). Germline assignment: CDR1 SGHKS and CDR2 YYEKEE (reference sequence). The CDR3 is 13 residues long. V lost 2 bases and J lost 2, with 8 bases in between. This CDR3 reads CASSLRDTYEQYV. The DNA of the CDR3 is TGTGCCAGCAGCTTAAGGGACACCTACGAGCAGTACGTC.

The chain employs TRBV6-2 or TRBV6-3 and TRBJ2-1; D gene ambiguous. CDR3 size: 12 residues. V was clipped by 2 bases and J by 7 bases, with 6 bases between them. The germline gives CDR1 MNHEY, CDR2 SVGEGT. The CDR3: CASSYLKNEQFF. The DNA of the CDR3 is TGTGCCAGCAGTTACCTAAAAAATGAGCAGTTCTTC.

The gene calls are TRBV7-2 and TRBJ2-7; 13 bases are a match to TRBD2. The CDR3 covers 17 residues. Germline CDR1 and CDR2: SGHTA and FQGNSA. J gave up 3 bases and V 5 bases, and 10 bases lay outside the gene matches. Written as DNA, the CDR3 is TGTGCCAGCAGCCCGGGGACTAGCGGGGCGGTGCTCTACGAGCAGTACTTC. This translates into CASSPGTSGAVLYEQYF. Looking up the rest from reference TRBV7-2 and TRBJ2-7 gives the full variable domain: GAGVSQSPSNKVTEKGKDVELRCDPISGHTALYWYRQSLGQGLEFLIYFQGNSAPDKSGLPSDRFSAERTGGSVSTLTIQRTQQEDSAVYLCASSPGTSGAVLYEQYFGPGTRLTVT.

This clone was detected once. The chain links TRBV2 to TRBJ2-1; D is perhaps TRBD2 (6 bases). V gave up 6 bases and J gave up 5 bases, with 20 bases separating them. CDR3 length: 16 amino acids. CDR1 and CDR2 (germline): SNHLY, FYNNEI. The CDR3 DNA is TGTGCCAGCAGCCCACTCGGGGGACGTCAAGACAATGAGCAGTTCTTC. It translates to CASSPLGGRQDNEQFF.

Comment on this clone: The junction and the germline gene differ at one end; a read error may be behind it. The chain uses TRBV7-9 and TRBJ2-1, with 12 bases that match TRBD1. The CDR3 extends over 12 amino acids. Germline CDR1 and CDR2: SEHNR and FQNEAQ (reference sequence). CDR3 amino acids: CASSRGTGGCVF. DNA for the CDR3: TGTGCCAGCAGCCGGGGGACAGGGGGCTGCGTCTTC. Full variable domain (remainder filled in from reference TRBV7-9 and TRBJ2-1): DTGVSQNPRHKITKRGQNVTFRCDPISEHNRLYWYRQTLGQGPEFLTYFQNEAQLEKSRLLSDRFSAERPKGSFSTLEIQRTEQGDSAMYLCASSRGTGGCVFGPGTRLTVL.

This clone has only a few counts. Possible read error: a much larger clone is one base away. The gene calls are TRBV2 and TRBJ1-5; 7 bases are shared with TRBD1. Trimming removed 8 bases from V and 2 bases from J; junction bases left unmatched: 0. Germline CDR1 is SNHLY and CDR2 is FYNNEI. The CDR3 runs 12 residues. The CDR3 region has the DNA TGTGCCAGCGGACAGGGCAATCAGCCCCAGCATTTT. It translates to CASGQGNQPQHF.

A single count supports this clone. The CDR3 reads CATRGHSHGELFF. The CDR3 nucleotides are TGTGCCACCCGGGGACACTCGCACGGGGAGCTGTTTTTT. V is TRBV24-1 and J is TRBJ2-2; D perhaps matches TRBD1 (6 bases). Trimming cost V 9 bases and J 7 bases, with 14 bases left between them. Germline CDR1 and CDR2: KGHDR and SFDVKD. There are 13 residues in the CDR3.

The chain recombines TRBV7-6 with TRBJ2-7; 10 bases are a match to TRBD1. Unmatched junction bases numbered 6, after V lost 1 base and J lost 3 bases. Germline loops: CDR1 SGHVS, CDR2 FNYEAQ. The CDR3 is 16 residues long. As DNA, the CDR3 is TGTGCCAGCAGCTTAGGGGACAGGGGTATGGTCTACGAGCAGTACTTC. Its translation is CASSLGDRGMVYEQYF.

This clone was counted between two and nine times. The chain combines TRBV5-4 with TRBJ1-2, with a weak D call TRBD1 (6 bases). The germline V gene encodes CDR1 SGHNT and CDR2 YYREEE (reference sequence). Trimming removed 4 bases at V and 4 bases at J, with 17 bases between. The CDR3 runs 15 residues. The DNA of the CDR3 is TGTGCCAGCAGCAGCTGGACAGAATCGCTCTATGGCTACACCTTC. Protein product: CASSSWTESLYGYTF. The complete variable domain, with remaining parts taken from reference TRBV5-4 and TRBJ1-2, reads ETGVTQSPTHLIKTRGQQVTLRCSSQSGHNTVSWYQQALGQGPQFIFQYYREEENGRGNFPPRFSGLQFPNYSSELNVNALELDDSALYLCASSSWTESLYGYTFGSGTRLTVV.

The chain employs TRBV7-2 and TRBJ2-7; tentative D call: TRBD1 (5 bases). Looked up from germline, CDR1 is SGHTA and CDR2 is FQGNSA. Deletions cut 1 base from V and 2 bases from J, with 9 bases between. This CDR3 is 14 amino acids long. This CDR3 is CASSLVQGTYEQYV. The CDR3 nucleotides read TGTGCCAGCAGCTTAGTTCAGGGAACCTACGAGCAGTACGTC.

The rearrangement uses TRBV4-3 and TRBJ2-7; D is perhaps TRBD2 (5 bases). CDR1 is LGHNA and CDR2 is YSLEER in the germline V gene. Trimming cost V 0 bases and J 5 bases, with 17 bases left between them. The CDR3 covers 16 residues. The CDR3 bases are TGCGCCAGCAGCCAAGAGACGGACTCTCCTATGGACGAGCAGTACTTC. Protein sequence: CASSQETDSPMDEQYF.

The genes are TRBV24-1 and TRBJ1-2, with D possibly TRBD1 on 5 matching bases. Germline-derived CDR1 and CDR2 are KGHDR and SFDVKD. The V end was cut by 6 bases, the J end by 2 bases, with 15 bases between. The CDR3 loop spans 15 amino acids. CDR3 DNA: TGTGCCACCAGTCGATCGGGGGACTCGAACTATGGCTACACCTTC. Amino acids: CATSRSGDSNYGYTF.

The chain employs TRBV6-2 or TRBV6-3 and TRBJ2-7; D is ambiguous. V was cut by 5 bases and J by 0 bases, with 11 bases left in between. Germline CDR1 reads MNHEY; CDR2 reads SVGEGT. The CDR3 runs 14 residues. This CDR3 reads CASSLTLSSYEQYF. CDR3 DNA sequence: TGTGCCAGCAGTCTGACACTGAGCTCCTACGAGCAGTACTTC.